What follows describes a single TCR beta chain. Its target antigen remains unknown. No base-level quality is on record; no much larger clone is a single base apart. The cohort comprised 666 healthy bone marrow donors. At the time of sampling, all cohort members were nominally healthy, though unrecorded immune exposures were likely present. CMV serostatus was recorded as positive for about 300 and negative for about 55% of the 666 cohort members, whereas no CMV serostatus was recorded for the donor in question. Every donor gave a peripheral blood sample, and the peripheral blood mononuclear cells from that sample were used for TCR beta sequencing. Genomic DNA was extracted from the blood cell samples with the Qiagen DNeasy Blood Extraction Kit. Per the germline V gene, KGHSH is the CDR1 and LQKENI is the CDR2. The V end loses 1 base and the J end loses 4 bases, and a stretch of 13 bases separates them. From the cysteine through the phenylalanine, the CDR3 covers 15 amino acids. Only CDR3 DNA is held: 45 bases, read in frame from base 1.

The sample belongs to a study of cytomegalovirus exposure and HLA in healthy donors (dated by TCRdb to 2016 to 2017). Looking at the study overall: An earlier analysis of fewer than 750 of the donors reported 276 Gb of sequence data and around 110 million unique TCR beta sequences obtained from around 180 million T cells. A later genetic analysis used genome-wide SNP genotypes for about 55% of the 666 donors, treating that subset as a discovery cohort. To predict cytomegalovirus infection status, the study combined high-throughput TCR immunosequencing, statistical association of individual TCRs with disease status, and machine learning. The study aimed to test whether cataloging public T cell receptors could reveal signatures of past pathogen exposure. On average, roughly 240,000 unique TCR beta nucleotide sequences were sequenced per donor among 350 to 400 genotyped donors of the cohort, with about 19% of those sequences being non-productive. Donor age, sex, ethnicity and CMV serostatus were compiled alongside the repertoire data. Approximately 310 gigabases of sequencing data and approximately 85 million unique TCR sequences were included in an early release covering 550 to 800 HLA-typed donors. Class I and class II HLA loci were covered by the typing at four-digit resolution. Rather than drawing on any new phenotypic data, the later analysis identified candidate immune exposures from TCR beta sequences and the way those sequences occurred across donors. Every repertoire in the discovery cohort had been generated on one and the same sequencing platform. Four or five DR-DQ haplotypes were treated as single units for association and clustering because of strong linkage in the cohort. A later analysis re-analyzed previously published TCR beta repertoires from 660 or so donors and added high-resolution HLA genotyping to study TCR occurrence patterns. An earlier analysis of around 540 of the donors applied high-throughput TCR beta sequencing to assess whether each TCR beta V gene segment acted as functional or pseudogenic. Typing coverage differed by locus: A, B, C, DRB1 and DQB1 were typed in roughly 629-640 donors, DQA1 in about 510, DPA1 in approximately 600, and DPB1 in 472. Along with the approximately 650-subject first cohort, a separate validation cohort of approximately 110 different subjects was used. The study profiled the T cell repertoires of 500 to 800 subjects by immunosequencing and related them to cytomegalovirus serostatus. Of the roughly 400 genotyped donors, roughly 80% were placed in the genetic ancestry cluster associated with self-reported Caucasian donors. Overall results and qualifications from the work: In a later analysis, the rate of TCR association differed among HLA loci, with DRB1 alleles having the most associated TCRs and HLA-C alleles having the fewest. A group of highly shared sequence variants was considered likely to be a technical artifact of the sequencing pipeline. Roughly uniform sequencing depth across donors was assumed in presence/absence analyses, although this assumption may not hold. An association between a missense DCLRE1C variant and V-gene and J-gene trimming of TCR beta chains was found in a later genetic analysis and replicated in an independent cohort. The cohort was sequenced for TCR beta chains only, and without alpha or paired-chain data the features that could be detected were limited. A further reported finding was that TCR beta sequences accurately predicted the HLA-A and HLA-B alleles for most subjects in the first cohort. Most TCR sequences were observed very rarely across donors, whereas some public TCRs were present in many individuals. Specific HLA alleles were associated with over 15,000 TCR beta sequences at a false discovery rate of 0.05 in a later analysis. Because counts were too low, approximately 18 rarely observed V segments, including chromosome 9 orphons, were excluded from the earlier analysis of 587 of the donors. Compared with the roughly 700-donor mean, donors in an Asian-associated ancestry cluster had fewer N-insertions in productive TCRs, according to a later genetic analysis. Compared with equally common non-associated chains, HLA-associated TCR beta chains in a later analysis were more clonally expanded and had lower generation probabilities. The only immune exposure information available for the cohort was CMV serostatus. Cytomegalovirus status was reported to be diagnosed by the classifier with high specificity and sensitivity in both the original and validation cohorts. Strong co-occurrence of HLA alleles, especially DR and DQ, made assigning TCR associations to individual alleles difficult. In vitro tests confirmed that a few of the cytomegalovirus-associated TCR beta chains recognize cytomegalovirus antigens. It was suggested by the authors that the approach could potentially be generalized to other disease states and immunological phenotypes. In an earlier analysis of around 600 of the donors, most TCR beta V segments were observed in productive rearrangements about 90% or about 30% of the time, broadly matching IMGT annotations. Correlated functional status among segregating V segments might reflect linkage disequilibrium, but an unknown experimental factor could not be ruled out. A total of roughly 160 TCR beta chains were listed by the study as associated with cytomegalovirus. Most CMV-associated TCR beta chains appeared to be HLA-restricted in a later analysis, and the HLA associations seemed to be driven largely by CMV exposure. The 87-base-pair reads could not distinguish some IMGT-functional V segments, including TRBV6-2 and TRBV6-3, so those segments were excluded. HLA typing was unavailable for some donors at each locus, so association tests used only the typed subset. In a later analysis, several top co-occurrence clusters were reported to appear linked to parvovirus B19, influenza, CMV and Epstein-Barr virus.

Libraries were constructed by the immunoSEQ multiplex PCR assay. For the multiplex PCR, a mixture combining 60 forward primers for TCR Vbeta segments and 13 reverse primers for TCR Jbeta segments was used. The CDR3 region of rearranged TCR beta genes was amplified from genomic DNA by a multiplex PCR assay. The Illumina HiSeq System was used to sequence the amplified TCR beta libraries as 87-base-pair reads. In the authors' own workflow: Across the 666 repertoires, a later analysis counted around 80 million unique TCR beta chains, roughly 11 million of which were shared by at least two donors. Raw reads were error-corrected and collapsed into unique sequences with a nearest-neighbor algorithm that merged closely related sequences to remove PCR and sequencing errors. CDR3 sequences were aligned to IMGT reference sequences to assign V, D and J gene segments. For a sequence to be retained, at least a six-nucleotide match to both a V gene segment and a J gene segment was required. Rearrangements were classified as productive when the CDR3 lacked stop codons and remained in frame with V and J, and all other rearrangements were classified as non-productive. Following IMGT convention, CDR3 was defined as the stretch from the second conserved V-encoded cysteine up to the conserved J-encoded phenylalanine. The earlier analysis of 550 to 650 of the donors excluded any sequence lacking an unambiguous match to a single V gene segment. In an earlier analysis of a few hundred of the donors, V segments were called functional above 56.7% productive rearrangements and were called segregating when the between-donor standard deviation exceeded 5%. A statistical classification framework was developed to diagnose cytomegalovirus status using the catalog of TCR beta chain sequences. In a later analysis, V and J genes were assigned by comparing TCR nucleotide sequences against IMGT/GENE-DB human TR gene sequences. In a later analysis, CDR3 sequences and most-parsimonious VDJ recombination scenarios were assigned using the TCRdist pipeline. In a later analysis, every TCR beta chain was defined by the combination of its CDR3 amino acid sequence and its V-gene family, and reads without a unique V-gene family were dropped. In a later analysis, 450 to 600 highly shared, low-generation-probability nucleotide sequences were removed to address suspected cross-contamination and a sequencing artifact. For each public chain, a later analysis derived a clonal expansion index from normalized ranks of inferred template counts within each repertoire. In a later analysis, generation probabilities were computed using a VDJ recombination model fitted to out-of-frame rearrangements, and the results were checked against IGoR. In a later analysis, TCR-TCR, TCR-HLA and TCR-CMV co-occurrence was scored with hypergeometric tests, and a repertoire-size bias correction was applied to TCR pairs. A later analysis estimated false discovery rates by permuting HLA or CMV assignments 20 times. A later analysis grouped co-occurring TCRs with DBSCAN, adding TCRdist sequence similarity when clustering within HLA-allele-positive subsets. For co-occurrence clustering, repertoires with fewer than 30,000 or more than 120,000 public chains were excluded, along with several repertoires with anomalous nucleotide sharing. Held by TCRdb, this immuneACCESS table contains in-frame sequences only and omits some clones. Under half of the omission traces to an unresolved V gene where checked; the cause of the rest is unknown. V, J and clone size derive from that table, while D and trimming were established from the DNA sequence. The sample table shows approximately 130,000 clones, and approximately 78% are seen once. Roughly 3% of the sample is taken by the ten largest.

The sequence derives from a human donor in good health. The sample taken for sequencing was PBMCs. This sequence uses TRBV18 and TRBJ2-5; TRBD2 is possibly the D segment (5 matching bases). The CDR3 in this case is CASSPREGGRETQYF. The nucleotides are TGTGCCAGCTCACCACGCGAAGGAGGTAGAGAGACCCAGTACTTC.